This is a list of T cell receptor beta chains from one sample in a study of cytomegalovirus exposure and HLA in healthy donors. Some clones are missing from TCRdb's copy, which holds only in-frame ones; the method was immunoSEQ multiplex PCR. The table includes under 170,000 clones, 55% to 70% detected once. Specimen: PBMCs. All receptors derive from a woman aged 60 to 75 in good health and CMV-seropositive. The CDR3 runs from the conserved cysteine through the conserved F or W. Each record gives: V gene, D gene, clone size, J gene, CDR3 DNA, CDR3 protein. A D gene is named only where the DNA matches it firmly. Not every row has a clone size; where given, it reads once, few, many or a size class.

>TRBV30|-|-|TRBJ1-1
TGTGCCTCGTCCTTTCGGGGGGTCACTGAAGCTTTCTTT
CASSFRGVTEAFF
>TRBV5-1|TRBD1|-|TRBJ1-4
TGCGCCAGCAGCTTGGAGGGGGGACAGGGCCCAGCTAATGAAAAACTGTTTTTT
CASSLEGGQGPANEKLFF
>TRBV7-9|-|-|TRBJ2-1
TGTGCCAGCAGCTTAGAGGTCAGCGGAAATGAGCAGTTCTTC
CASSLEVSGNEQFF
>TRBV6-4|-|-|TRBJ2-7
TGTGCCAGCAGTGACCTTTGCCCAGGGACAATCTCCTACGAGCAGTACTTC
CASSDLCPGTISYEQYF
>TRBV5-1|TRBD1|-|TRBJ2-3
TGCGCCAGCAGCTTGGAGGGACAGGTGTTCACAGATACGCAGTATTTT
CASSLEGQVFTDTQYF
>TRBV6-5|TRBD1|-|TRBJ1-2
TGTGCCAGCAGTTACCGACGACAGGGGGACTATGGCTACACCTTC
CASSYRRQGDYGYTF
>TRBV10-1|-|-|TRBJ2-3
TGCGCCAGCAGTGGGTCCTCGGCAGATACGCAGTATTTT
CASSGSSADTQYF
>TRBV5-1|TRBD1|-|TRBJ2-3
TGCGCCAGCAGCCTCTCAGGGGGAATAACAGATACGCAGTATTTT
CASSLSGGITDTQYF
>TRBV10-1|TRBD1|-|TRBJ1-4
TGCGCCAGCGGTCGGGACAGCTCTAATGAAAAACTGTTTTTT
CASGRDSSNEKLFF
>TRBV18|TRBD1|-|TRBJ1-3
TGTGCCAGCTCACCTACAGGGGACTCTGGAAACACCATATATTTT
CASSPTGDSGNTIYF
>TRBV5-1|-|once|TRBJ2-7
TGCGCCAGCAGAGGAGCGGGTGCAGTCGAGCAGTACTTC
CASRGAGAVEQYF
>TRBV5-5|-|-|TRBJ1-1
TGTGCCAGCAGCTTCGTGGGGGCCACTGAAGCTTTCTTT
CASSFVGATEAFF